This T cell receptor beta chain appears in the sequencing data of a study of control samples from healthy donors and cancer patients. Libraries were prepared by immunoSEQ multiplex PCR; TCRdb keeps only in-frame clonotypes and omits some of them. The data contain approximately 58,000 clones, about nine tenths of them singletons. Trimming took off 6 bases at V and 8 bases at J, with 16 bases between the two ends. This CDR3 is built from 13 residues. This sequence originates from a man aged 60 to 75 with head and neck cancer. The chain recombines TRBV12-3 or TRBV12-4 with TRBJ1-2; D possibly corresponds to TRBD1 (5 bases). The sequencing input was PBMCs. CDR3 bases: TGTGCCAGCAGCCTGGACGGGGGGTTGGGCTACACCTTC. Translating gives CASSLDGGLGYTF.